These 26 T cell receptor beta chains originate from one sample sequenced in a study of blood T cell repertoires in COVID-19. TCRdb's table, derived via immunoSEQ multiplex PCR, lists solely in-frame clones and lacks some. The sample shows around 83,000 clones, approximately 87% of them seen only once. The specimen was peripheral blood. These receptors all stem from a woman in her 70s with acute or convalescent COVID-19.

The CDR3 region has the DNA TGCGCCAGCAGCTTGGGCAGTAGCACAGATACGCAGTATTTT. Protein product: CASSLGSSTDTQYF. The chain recombines TRBV5-1 with TRBJ2-3; D unresolved. The CDR3 sequence is 14 residues long. Germline CDR1 and CDR2: SGHRS and YFSETQ. The V end lost 0 bases, the J end lost 0 bases, and 5 bases lay between the germline ends.

The CDR3 sequence: CASSSRQGAQYF. The CDR3 DNA follows: TGTGCCAGTAGCTCGAGACAGGGTGCGCAGTATTTT. The chain links TRBV19 to TRBJ2-3, with 7 bases aligning to TRBD1. The J segment lost 10 bases and the V segment lost 6 bases, leaving 7 bases of the junction unmatched. Germline V gene data show CDR1 as LNHDA and CDR2 as SQIVND (reference sequence). The CDR3 length is 12 residues. The whole variable domain, remainder taken from reference TRBV19 and TRBJ2-3, is DGGITQSPKYLFRKEGQNVTLSCEQNLNHDAMYWYRQDPGQGLRLIYYSQIVNDFQKGDIAEGYSVSREKKESFPLTVTSAQKNPTAFYLCASSSRQGAQYFGPGTRLTVL.

The gene calls are TRBV2 and TRBJ2-1, with D possibly matching TRBD2 (5 bases). Trimming left V 2 bases short and J 5 bases short, with 13 bases between. Germline values: CDR1 SNHLY, CDR2 FYNNEI. The CDR3 totals 15 residues. CDR3 amino acids: CASSEYGLANNEQFF. CDR3 sequence (DNA): TGTGCCAGCAGTGAATACGGACTGGCCAACAATGAGCAGTTCTTC.

The V call is TRBV7-2, the J call TRBJ2-1; 7 bases fit TRBD2. The CDR3 totals 15 residues. Germline-derived CDR1 and CDR2 are SGHTA and FQGNSA. With 6 bases clipped from V and 7 bases from J, the junction kept 12 bases outside the gene matches. This CDR3 is CASRPSGTMRNEQFF. Written as DNA, the CDR3 is TGTGCCAGCAGGCCCTCGGGGACTATGAGAAATGAGCAGTTCTTC.

The DNA for the CDR3 is TGTGCCAGCAGCATAGGGACTAGCGGGAGGGCCACAGATACGCAGTATTTT. Translating gives CASSIGTSGRATDTQYF. The genes are TRBV21-1 and TRBJ2-3; TRBD2 is the table's D call and was not checked against the DNA. TRBV21-1 is deemed a pseudogene. The CDR3 is 17 amino acids.

V gene TRBV12-1 combines with J gene TRBJ2-7; no check of the table's D call, TRBD2, against the DNA was made. TRBV12-1 is deemed a pseudogene. The CDR3 length is 14 residues. The CDR3, as DNA: TGTGCCAGCAGCCGCCTCGCGGGGACCTACGAGCAGTACGTC. It is translated as CASSRLAGTYEQYV.

The rearrangement links TRBV18 to TRBJ1-1, with D uncertain. This CDR3 spans 13 amino acids. Trimming took 10 bases from V and 3 from J, leaving 15 bases between them. The V gene's germline CDR1 is KGHSH and CDR2 LQKENI. CDR3 loop: CATGIEADTEAFF. The CDR3 DNA is TGTGCCACCGGGATTGAAGCGGACACTGAAGCTTTCTTT. Drawing the rest from reference TRBV18 and TRBJ1-1, the complete variable domain is NAGVMQNPRHLVRRRGQEARLRCSPMKGHSHVYWYRQLPEEGLKFMVYLQKENIIDESGMPKERFSAEFPKEGPSILRIQQVVRGDSAAYFCATGIEADTEAFFGQGTRLTVV.

The gene calls are TRBV25-1 and TRBJ1-4; TRBD1 matches at 9 bases. V lost 7 bases and J lost 8; bases outside the gene matches: 8. The CDR3 consists of 14 residues. Germline CDR1 and CDR2: MGHDK and SYGVNS. CDR3 region: CASTASGTGEKLFF. In DNA, the CDR3 is TGTGCCAGCACCGCGTCCGGGACAGGGGAAAAACTGTTTTTT.

This chain connects TRBV10-3 to TRBJ1-5; 7 positions match TRBD1. The CDR3 contains 14 residues. Trimming at V came to 6 bases and at J to 6 bases, leaving 8 bases not matched to a gene. CDR1 is ENHRY and CDR2 is SYGVKD in the germline V gene. The CDR3 region has the DNA TGTGCCATCAGCTCAGGACAGGACGGTCAGCCCCAGCATTTT. Translated: CAISSGQDGQPQHF.

The rearrangement uses TRBV6-2 or TRBV6-3 and TRBJ2-3; TRBD1 agrees at 7 bases. The germline gives CDR1 MNHEY, CDR2 SVGEGT. This CDR3 comprises 14 residues. V was clipped by 5 bases and J by 2 bases; unmatched bases: 4. This CDR3 reads CASSTQGYTDTQYF. The DNA of the CDR3 is TGTGCCAGCAGTACACAGGGGTACACAGATACGCAGTATTTT.

This clone was observed a handful of times. The chain is built from TRBV25-1 and TRBJ1-6, with D uncertain. Germline lookup yields CDR1 MGHDK and CDR2 SYGVNS. The length of the CDR3 is 14 residues. Trimming pared 3 bases from V and 7 bases from J, leaving 10 bases between. The CDR3 region has the DNA TGTGCCAGCAGTGATTGGGCTTCGAATTCACCCCTCCACTTT. Its protein is CASSDWASNSPLHF.

The chain employs TRBV2 and TRBJ1-4; D is unclear. This CDR3 contains 13 residues. Looked up from germline, CDR1 is SNHLY and CDR2 is FYNNEI. Trimming left V 7 bases short and J 7 bases short, with 13 bases between. This CDR3 is CASTEGQFEKLFF. CDR3 sequence (DNA): TGTGCCAGCACCGAGGGCCAGTTTGAAAAACTGTTTTTT. Combining the CDR3 with reference TRBV2 and TRBJ1-4 gives the whole variable domain EPEVTQTPSHQVTQMGQEVILRCVPISNHLYFYWYRQILGQKVEFLVSFYNNEISEKSEIFDDQFSVERPDGSNFTLKIRSTKLEDSAMYFCASTEGQFEKLFFGSGTQLSVL.

V and J are TRBV20-1 and TRBJ2-1; TRBD2 matches 12 bases. Unmatched junction bases numbered 5, after V lost 3 bases and J lost 8 bases. CDR3 size: 14 residues. Germline V gene lookup returns CDR1 DFQATT and CDR2 SNEGSKA (reference sequence). DNA of the CDR3: TGCAGTGCTAGTTCTAGCGGGAGGGCCTATGAGCAGTTCTTC. It yields the protein CSASSSGRAYEQFF.

The chain is built from TRBV4-1 and TRBJ2-2; TRBD1 agrees at 10 bases. The CDR3 runs to 16 residues. The J segment lost 6 bases and the V segment lost 5 bases, leaving 9 bases of the junction unmatched. Germline V gives CDR1 MGHRA, CDR2 YSYEKL. The CDR3 DNA reads as TGCGCCAGCAGCAGGGGACAGGGGAGAATAGCCGGGGAGCTGTTTTTT. Its translation: CASSRGQGRIAGELFF.

This clone was observed once. This specimen includes other DNA sequences encoding the same CDR3. The chain combines TRBV6-5 with TRBJ1-2; D remains ambiguous. This CDR3 is built from 13 residues. Trimming cost V 2 bases and J 2 bases, with 6 bases left between them. The germline V gene encodes CDR1 MNHEY and CDR2 SVGAGI. The CDR3 sequence is CASSYEGNYGYTF. The CDR3 nucleotides read TGTGCCAGCAGTTACGAGGGCAACTATGGCTACACCTTC.

This clone came up once. The CDR3 DNA reads TGTGCCAGCAGCCAAGATAGCACTGAAGCTTTCTTT. Amino acid sequence: CASSQDSTEAFF. The chain recombines TRBV3-1 (or the pseudogene TRBV3-2) with TRBJ1-1; D is unclear. The germline gives CDR1 LGHDT, CDR2 YNNKEL (reference sequence). This CDR3 spans 12 amino acids. Trimming took 0 bases from V and 4 from J, leaving 3 bases between them.

The V gene is TRBV10-3, the J gene TRBJ1-1, with a weak D call TRBD1 (6 bases). Per the germline V gene, CDR1 is ENHRY and CDR2 is SYGVKD. This CDR3 is 15 amino acids long. Trimming shortened V by 7 bases and J by 0 bases, and 15 bases separated the two germline ends. CDR3 sequence reads: CAITSRGGVNTEAFF. The CDR3 DNA reads TGTGCCATCACCTCTAGGGGGGGCGTGAACACTGAAGCTTTCTTT.

This chain links TRBV6-5 with TRBJ2-2; D may be TRBD2 (7 bases). The V gene lost 11 bases and the J gene lost 0 bases, with 13 bases spanning the gap. Germline V gene lookup returns CDR1 MNHEY and CDR2 SVGAGI. This CDR3 has 14 residues. CDR3 amino acids: CAAGAPANTGELFF. CDR3 nucleotides: TGTGCCGCGGGGGCTCCCGCGAACACCGGGGAGCTGTTTTTT.

The chain couples TRBV9 to TRBJ1-2; D is possibly TRBD1 (5 bases). Germline V gives CDR1 SGDLS, CDR2 YYNGEE. The ends were cut back, 0 bases at V and 3 bases at J, with 15 bases in the middle. The CDR3 covers 16 residues. DNA for the CDR3: TGTGCCAGCAGCGTAGTGGGCCTGGCAGGGTACTATGGCTACACCTTC. It encodes CASSVVGLAGYYGYTF.

The genes are TRBV12-5 and TRBJ1-4; no clear D. The CDR3 is made up of 15 amino acids. Germline-derived CDR1 and CDR2 are LGHNT and FRNRAP. The V end was cut by 1 base, the J end by 0 bases, with 6 bases between. The CDR3 coding sequence is TGTGCTAGTGGTTTGGGGGCCGCAACTAATGAAAAACTGTTTTTT. Translated, it gives CASGLGAATNEKLFF.

This clone was counted a single time. The rearrangement links TRBV12-5 to TRBJ1-5; D is possibly TRBD1 (6 bases). V was pared by 1 base and J by 6 bases, with 10 bases between. This CDR3 contains 14 residues. CDR1 is LGHNT, CDR2 FRNRAP, per germline. CDR3 DNA: TGTGCTAGTGGTTTGGCGTCAGGGGTTCAGCCCCAGCATTTT. Protein product: CASGLASGVQPQHF.

DNA of the CDR3: TGTGCCAGCAGCCCGGGGGGTGGCTACACCTTC. Residues: CASSPGGGYTF. The chain employs TRBV3-1 (or the pseudogene TRBV3-2) and TRBJ1-2; possibly TRBD1 for D (5 bases). From germline, CDR1 is LGHDT and CDR2 YNNKEL (reference sequence). The V end was cut by 4 bases, the J end by 7 bases, with 7 bases between. This CDR3 region has 11 residues.

The chain is built from TRBV10-3 and TRBJ2-1, with TRBD2 identical over 9 bases. Germline CDR1 ENHRY, CDR2 SYGVKD. The junction had 3 bases not matched to a gene; V was cut back by 6 bases and J by 6 bases. This CDR3 spans 13 amino acids. The CDR3, as DNA: TGTGCCATCAGGACTAGCGGTACCAATGAGCAGTTCTTC. Translating it yields CAIRTSGTNEQFF.

The genes are TRBV18 and TRBJ1-3, with D unclear. Deletions cut 3 bases from V and 0 bases from J, with 12 bases between. CDR1 and CDR2 from the germline V gene are KGHSH and LQKENI. The CDR3 is 16 residues long. The CDR3 region has the DNA TGTGCCAGCTCACCCGCGACTTCCCGCTCTGGAAACACCATATATTTT. Translating gives CASSPATSRSGNTIYF.

The chain recombines TRBV28 with TRBJ1-2; D perhaps matches TRBD1 (6 bases). This CDR3 comprises 13 residues. Trimming stripped 5 bases from V and 4 bases from J, with 11 bases between. Germline V gene sequence: CDR1 MDHEN, CDR2 SYDVKM. Written as DNA, the CDR3 is TGTGCCAGCAGTCTTAGGGGGATCTATGGCTACACCTTC. Its protein is CASSLRGIYGYTF.

The chain combines TRBV12-3 or TRBV12-4 with TRBJ2-1; D might be TRBD1 (5 bases). V lost 6 bases and J 8 bases, leaving 11 bases between the germline ends. This CDR3 is built from 12 residues. The CDR3 nucleotides read TGTGCCAGCAGGGGGCTAAGGGATGAGCAGTTCTTC. As protein: CASRGLRDEQFF.